These T cell receptor beta chains were read from a single sample in a study of T cells after yellow fever vaccination. TCRdb reprocessed the 5' RACE reads with MiXCR, giving one entry per CDR3 protein. The sample shows 300,000 or so distinct CDR3 sequences, around 9.3% of them seen only once. The sample consisted of CD4+ T cells sorted from PBMCs, taken 5 days after the yellow fever booster vaccination. These receptors were collected from a man aged 18-30 years who received the YFV17D yellow fever vaccine. The CDR3 runs from the conserved cysteine through the conserved F or W. A D gene is named only where the DNA matches it firmly. Size values are once, few and many counts, or a class for expanded clones, and some rows have none.

V gene	D gene	J gene	clone size	CDR3 protein	CDR3 DNA
TRBV30	TRBD1	TRBJ1-1	few	CAWSLTTTGGREAFF	TGTGCCTGGAGTCTCACGACGACAGGGGGCAGGGAAGCTTTCTTT
TRBV30	.	TRBJ2-5	many	CAWSSSAGETQYF	TGTGCCTGGAGTTCTAGCGCCGGGGAGACCCAGTACTTC
TRBV28	.	TRBJ1-3	few	CASSLSRQGSSGNTIYF	TGTGCCAGCAGTTTATCCCGGCAGGGGAGCTCTGGAAACACCATATATTTT
TRBV5-1	.	TRBJ2-5	many	CASSAGGLGETQYF	TGCGCCAGCAGCGCCGGGGGGCTCGGTGAGACCCAGTACTTC
TRBV5-1	.	TRBJ2-7	many	CASSLDGYEQYF	TGCGCCAGCAGCTTGGATGGCTACGAGCAGTACTTC
TRBV20-1	.	TRBJ2-5	many	CSAREVRGQETQYF	TGCAGTGCTAGAGAGGTGCGGGGCCAAGAGACCCAGTACTTC
TRBV4-1	.	TRBJ2-7	few	CASSLHEAGEYEQYF	TGCGCCAGCAGCCTTCATGAGGCAGGGGAGTACGAGCAGTACTTC
TRBV4-1	.	TRBJ2-1	many	CASSQAGPGSSYNEQFF	TGCGCCAGCAGCCAGGCGGGCCCAGGGAGCTCCTACAATGAGCAGTTCTTC
TRBV4-2	TRBD1	TRBJ1-1	many	CASSPDDRGMNTEAFF	TGTGCCAGCAGCCCCGATGACAGGGGTATGAACACTGAAGCTTTCTTT
TRBV6-2/TRBV6-3	TRBD2	TRBJ2-1	.	CASSRRLAQGNEQFF	TGTGCCAGCAGCCGACGACTAGCCCAAGGCAATGAGCAGTTCTTC
TRBV7-9	.	TRBJ1-1	.	CASSAPGLNTEAFF	TGTGCCAGCAGCGCTCCAGGGTTGAACACTGAAGCTTTCTTT
TRBV5-1	.	TRBJ2-7	few	CASSPADSAYEQYF	TGCGCCAGCAGCCCCGCCGACTCAGCCTACGAGCAGTACTTC
TRBV7-9	.	TRBJ1-6	many	CASSLRDSYNSPLHF	TGTGCCAGCAGCTTACGGGACTCCTATAATTCACCCCTCCACTTT
TRBV29-1	.	TRBJ2-3	many	CSVLLPPGSDTQYF	TGCAGCGTTCTCTTGCCTCCCGGATCAGATACGCAGTATTTT
TRBV3-1	TRBD2	TRBJ2-1	.	CASSLRTSGSSYNEQFF	TGTGCCAGCAGCCTCCGGACTAGCGGGAGCTCCTACAATGAGCAGTTCTTC